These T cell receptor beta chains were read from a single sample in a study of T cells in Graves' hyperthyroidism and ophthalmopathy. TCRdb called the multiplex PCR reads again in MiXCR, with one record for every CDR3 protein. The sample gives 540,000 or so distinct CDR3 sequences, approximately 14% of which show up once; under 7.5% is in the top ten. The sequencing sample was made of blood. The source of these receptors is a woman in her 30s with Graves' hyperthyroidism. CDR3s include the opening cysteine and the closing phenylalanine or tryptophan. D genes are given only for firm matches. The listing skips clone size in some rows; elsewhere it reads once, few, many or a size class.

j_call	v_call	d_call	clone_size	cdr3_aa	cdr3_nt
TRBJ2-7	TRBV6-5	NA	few	CASSYSNEYEQYF	TGTGCCAGCAGTTACTCGAACGAGTACGAGCAGTACTTC
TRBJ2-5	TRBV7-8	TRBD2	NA	CASSLAGGTSGAETQYF	TGTGCCAGCAGCTTAGCAGGGGGGACTAGCGGGGCAGAGACCCAGTACTTC
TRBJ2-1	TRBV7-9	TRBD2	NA	CASNSVAGEANEQFF	TGTGCCAGCAACTCCGTAGCGGGAGAGGCCAATGAGCAGTTCTTC
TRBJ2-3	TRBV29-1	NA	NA	CSVEDRAGTDTQYF	TGCAGCGTTGAAGATAGGGCCGGCACAGATACGCAGTATTTT
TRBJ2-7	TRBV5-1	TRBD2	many	CASSLTSGVSEQYF	TGCGCCAGCAGCCTGACTAGCGGGGTGAGCGAGCAGTACTTC
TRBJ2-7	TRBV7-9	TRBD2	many	CASSLDLAGASTYEQYF	TGTGCCAGCAGCTTAGACCTAGCGGGAGCTTCGACCTACGAGCAGTACTTC
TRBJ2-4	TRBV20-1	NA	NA	CSASVSGKNIQYF	TGCAGTGCTTCCGTTTCGGGCAAAAACATTCAGTACTTC
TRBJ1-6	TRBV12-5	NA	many	CASGFGTDSSPLHF	TGTGCTAGTGGTTTCGGGACCGACTCTTCACCCCTCCACTTT
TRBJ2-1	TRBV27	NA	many	CASRSAGVRSNEQFF	TGTGCCAGCAGATCCGCAGGGGTAAGGAGCAATGAGCAGTTCTTC
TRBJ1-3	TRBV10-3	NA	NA	CAISESTLARSSGNTIYF	TGTGCCATCAGTGAGTCGACTCTGGCCAGGAGCTCTGGAAACACCATATATTTT
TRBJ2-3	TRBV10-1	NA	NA	CASSLKTDTQYF	TGCGCCAGCAGTTTGAAGACAGATACGCAGTATTTT
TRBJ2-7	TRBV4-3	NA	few	CASSQGEGETYEQYF	TGCGCCAGCAGCCAAGGCGAGGGGGAAACCTACGAGCAGTACTTC
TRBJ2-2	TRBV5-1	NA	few	CASATGNTGELFF	TGCGCCAGCGCTACCGGGAACACCGGGGAGCTGTTTTTT
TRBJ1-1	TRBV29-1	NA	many	CSVVRGQMNTEAFF	TGCAGCGTCGTGCGTGGACAGATGAACACTGAAGCTTTCTTT
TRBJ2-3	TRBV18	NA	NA	CASSPVQGLNTQYF	TGTGCCAGCTCACCGGTGCAGGGGTTGAATACGCAGTATTTT
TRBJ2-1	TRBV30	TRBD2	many	CAWTRTSGRGFVWGEQFF	TGTGCCTGGACGAGGACTAGCGGGAGGGGCTTCGTTTGGGGAGAGCAGTTCTTC
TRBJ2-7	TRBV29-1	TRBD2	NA	CSVLSGRSYEQYF	TGCAGCGTTTTGAGCGGGAGGTCCTACGAGCAGTACTTC
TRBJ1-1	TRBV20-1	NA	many	CSAGGREAFF	TGCAGTGCGGGCGGAAGAGAAGCTTTCTTT
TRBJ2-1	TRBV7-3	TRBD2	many	CASSSSGRAHGEQFF	TGTGCCAGCAGCTCTAGCGGGAGGGCCCACGGTGAGCAGTTCTTC
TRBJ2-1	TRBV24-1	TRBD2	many	CATSDTRTAGALDEQFF	TGTGCCACCAGTGATACTCGTACGGCGGGAGCCCTCGATGAGCAGTTCTTC
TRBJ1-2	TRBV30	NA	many	CAWSAGTNFGYTF	TGTGCCTGGAGCGCCGGGACAAATTTCGGCTACACCTTC
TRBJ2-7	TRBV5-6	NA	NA	CASSLEDGEQYF	TGTGCCAGCAGCTTGGAGGATGGCGAGCAGTACTTC
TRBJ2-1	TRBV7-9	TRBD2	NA	CASSLGGGLAGAEQFF	TGTGCCAGCAGCTTAGGAGGTGGGCTAGCGGGCGCTGAGCAGTTCTTC
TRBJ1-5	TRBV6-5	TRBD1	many	CASSYPRTGGYQPQHF	TGTGCCAGCAGTTACCCTAGGACAGGGGGCTATCAGCCCCAGCATTTT
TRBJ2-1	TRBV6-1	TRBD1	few	CASRKRTGAYNEQFF	TGTGCCAGCAGAAAAAGGACAGGGGCCTACAATGAGCAGTTCTTC
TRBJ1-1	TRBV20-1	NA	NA	CSAPYLNGSNTEAFF	TGCAGTGCTCCTTACCTAAACGGGTCGAACACTGAAGCTTTCTTT
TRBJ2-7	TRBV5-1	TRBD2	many	CASSLAPSGIREQYF	TGCGCCAGCAGCTTGGCCCCTAGCGGGATTCGCGAGCAGTACTTC
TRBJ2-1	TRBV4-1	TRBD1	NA	CASSPRQGALVGQFF	TGCGCCAGCAGCCCTCGACAGGGGGCCTTGGTGGGGCAGTTCTTC